Listed below are T cell receptor beta chains from one sample, sequenced in a study of T cell responses to AZD1222 COVID-19 vaccine. Measured with immunoSEQ multiplex PCR; TCRdb has only the in-frame clones, and not every one. The sample includes about 86,000 clones, approximately 90% seen only once; the top ten take about 5.4%. The sequencing used peripheral blood, collected 28 days after the second AZD1222 dose. All receptors come from an adult who received the AZD1222 COVID-19 vaccine. CDR3s include the opening cysteine and the closing phenylalanine or tryptophan. A D gene is named only where the DNA matches it firmly. Rows give clone size only sometimes, using once, few, many, or a class for an expanded clone.

len,j_gene,abundance,v_gene,d_gene,CDR3nt,CDR3aa
15,TRBJ2-5,-,TRBV23-1,-,TGCGCCAGCAGTCAATCGTCTTACCCCGAGGAGACCCAGTACTTC,CASSQSSYPEETQYF
13,TRBJ1-2,-,TRBV28,-,TGTGCCAGCAGTACCGGGACTAACTATGGCTACACCTTC,CASSTGTNYGYTF
12,TRBJ2-7,-,TRBV15,-,TGTGCCACCAGAGGGGCTCAATACGAGCAGTACTTC,CATRGAQYEQYF
14,TRBJ2-1,-,TRBV7-8,TRBD2,TGTGCCAGCAAAGCGGGGGGGTTGTTCAATGAGCAGTTCTTC,CASKAGGLFNEQFF
14,TRBJ1-1,-,TRBV29-1,TRBD1,TGCAGCGTACACTCAACAGGGGTGAACACTGAAGCTTTCTTT,CSVHSTGVNTEAFF
15,TRBJ1-2,-,TRBV6-5,TRBD1,TGTGCCAGCAGTTACCCAGGACAGGGAGAGAGTGGCTACACCTTC,CASSYPGQGESGYTF
13,TRBJ1-2,-,TRBV25-1,-,TGTGCCAGCAGTAATGCAGGGTCGCATGGCTACACCTTC,CASSNAGSHGYTF
13,TRBJ2-4,-,TRBV18,-,TGTGCCAGCTCACCTGACAGTGGAAACATTCAGTACTTC,CASSPDSGNIQYF
14,TRBJ1-6,-,TRBV6-2/TRBV6-3,TRBD1,TGTGCCAGCAGCCAAGACAGGGTGGACTCACCCCTCCACTTT,CASSQDRVDSPLHF
11,TRBJ2-1,-,TRBV19,-,TGTGCCAGTAGTGTTTACAATGAGCAGTTCTTC,CASSVYNEQFF
14,TRBJ1-1,-,TRBV7-3,-,TGTGCCAGCAGCTTAACGTTTGGAATGGGTGAAGCTTTCTTT,CASSLTFGMGEAFF
14,TRBJ1-2,few,TRBV19,-,TGTGCCAGTAGTATAGGACAGCCACCGGGTGGCTACACCTTC,CASSIGQPPGGYTF
16,TRBJ1-1,-,TRBV7-2,-,TGTGCCAGCAGCTGGGTCAGGAGTGACAGCAACACTGAAGCTTTCTTT,CASSWVRSDSNTEAFF
16,TRBJ2-3,-,TRBV7-2,-,TGTGCCAGCAGCTTAATGCGGGGCATCCAAGCCGATACGCAGTATTTT,CASSLMRGIQADTQYF
12,TRBJ1-1,few,TRBV20-1,-,TGCAGTGCTAGTCACGGGATTAATGAAGCTTTCTTT,CSASHGINEAFF
15,TRBJ2-7,few,TRBV5-4,-,TGTGCCAGCAGCTTCGAACAGGCAAGCTCCTACGAGCAGTACTTC,CASSFEQASSYEQYF
16,TRBJ2-4,-,TRBV18,TRBD2,TGTGCCAGCACGGGACTAGCGGGGATAGCCAAAAACATTCAGTACTTC,CASTGLAGIAKNIQYF
14,TRBJ2-7,-,TRBV10-3,-,TGTGCCATCAGTGTAACCGCAGGGGAGAGCACGCAGTACTTC,CAISVTAGESTQYF
18,TRBJ1-4,-,TRBV19,TRBD1,TGTGCCAGTAGTGGCCTCTCGGGACAGGGAGTGCCTAATGAAAAACTGTTTTTT,CASSGLSGQGVPNEKLFF
13,TRBJ2-7,-,TRBV28,-,TGTGCCAGTGGTGGGGCAGGCTCCTACGAGCAGTACTTC,CASGGAGSYEQYF
14,TRBJ1-2,once,TRBV27,-,TGTGCCAGCAGTTTATTAGGACGGGGACAAGGCTACACCTTC,CASSLLGRGQGYTF